This is a list of T cell receptor beta chains from one sample in a study of memory CD4+ T cells and cytomegalovirus serostatus. Assay used: immunoSEQ multiplex PCR; TCRdb lists only in-frame clones, some missing. The sample holds 50,000 to 60,000 clones; over 70% are singletons and the top ten take roughly 2%. Sequencing was performed on memory CD4+ T cells from blood. These receptors were obtained from an adult in good health and CMV-seropositive. CDR3s include the opening cysteine and the closing phenylalanine or tryptophan. Fields, in order: J gene, V gene, D gene, clone size, CDR3 protein, CDR3 DNA. The D gene is left open where the match is weak. Rows give clone size only sometimes, using once, few, many, or a class for an expanded clone.

J: TRBJ1-6
V: TRBV19
D: .
size: .
CDR3: CASSKSVVSISYNSPLHF
DNA: TGTGCCAGTAGTAAGTCGGTGGTGTCGATTTCCTATAATTCACCCCTCCACTTT

J: TRBJ1-2
V: TRBV14
D: .
size: .
CDR3: CASSRGQLDYGYTF
DNA: TGTGCCAGCAGCCGTGGACAGCTGGACTATGGCTACACCTTC

J: TRBJ2-7
V: TRBV5-1
D: .
size: .
CDR3: CASSLQTLGYEQYF
DNA: TGCGCCAGCAGCTTGCAGACTCTGGGATACGAGCAGTACTTC

J: TRBJ2-5
V: TRBV7-8
D: .
size: .
CDR3: CASSASEVKETQYF
DNA: TGTGCCAGCAGCGCGAGCGAGGTCAAAGAGACCCAGTACTTC

J: TRBJ2-2
V: TRBV21-1
D: .
size: .
CDR3: CASSTRMAGELFF
DNA: TGTGCCAGCTCGACTAGAATGGCGGGGGAGCTGTTTTTT

J: TRBJ2-2
V: TRBV2
D: TRBD2
size: .
CDR3: CAIGGLAGGTGELFF
DNA: TGTGCCATCGGGGGACTAGCGGGAGGAACCGGGGAGCTGTTTTTT

J: TRBJ2-1
V: TRBV29-1
D: TRBD1
size: .
CDR3: CSVEDRGPPRLKEPPRSYNEQFF
DNA: TGCAGCGTTGAAGATAGGGGGCCGCCTAGACTGAAGGAACCCCCTAGGTCCTACAATGAGCAGTTCTTC

J: TRBJ2-3
V: TRBV28
D: .
size: .
CDR3: CASNQADSSTDTQYF
DNA: TGTGCCAGCAATCAGGCGGATTCTAGCACAGATACGCAGTATTTT

J: TRBJ2-7
V: TRBV29-1
D: TRBD2
size: .
CDR3: CSVVEWTRQYF
DNA: TGCAGCGTCGTCGAATGGACTAGGCAGTACTTC

J: TRBJ1-1
V: TRBV6-6
D: .
size: .
CDR3: CASSFTGEAFF
DNA: TGTGCCAGCAGTTTCACAGGTGAAGCTTTCTTT

J: TRBJ1-2
V: TRBV9
D: .
size: .
CDR3: CASSAPPDYGYTF
DNA: TGTGCCAGCAGCGCTCCGCCGGACTATGGCTACACCTTC

J: TRBJ1-1
V: TRBV6-6
D: .
size: .
CDR3: CASSYPGNTEAFF
DNA: TGTGCCAGCAGTTACCCGGGGAACACTGAAGCTTTCTTT

J: TRBJ1-2
V: TRBV27
D: TRBD1
size: .
CDR3: CASSTGGYGYTF
DNA: TGTGCCAGTTCAACAGGGGGCTATGGCTACACCTTC

J: TRBJ2-7
V: TRBV27
D: TRBD1
size: .
CDR3: CASHGTGAYEQYF
DNA: TGTGCCAGCCACGGAACAGGGGCCTACGAGCAGTACTTC

J: TRBJ2-3
V: TRBV15
D: .
size: few
CDR3: CATSRNRAASTDTQYF
DNA: TGTGCCACCAGCAGGAACAGGGCTGCTAGCACAGATACGCAGTATTTT

J: TRBJ2-4
V: TRBV20-1
D: .
size: once
CDR3: CSARGENIQYF
DNA: TGCAGTGCTAGGGGGGAGAACATTCAGTACTTC

J: TRBJ2-5
V: TRBV27
D: .
size: .
CDR3: CASSLSYLEETQYF
DNA: TGTGCCAGCAGTTTATCGTACTTGGAGGAGACCCAGTACTTC

J: TRBJ1-6
V: TRBV7-9
D: .
size: .
CDR3: CASSLGTSANLDINSPLHF
DNA: TGTGCCAGCAGCTTAGGTACCTCGGCAAACCTAGATATTAATTCACCCCTCCACTTT

J: TRBJ1-1
V: TRBV7-3
D: .
size: .
CDR3: CASSRGVNTEAFF
DNA: TGTGCCAGCAGCCGAGGGGTGAACACTGAAGCTTTCTTT

J: TRBJ1-2
V: TRBV6-1
D: TRBD1
size: .
CDR3: CAMTWGTGNYGYTF
DNA: TGTGCCATGACCTGGGGGACAGGGAACTATGGCTACACCTTC

J: TRBJ2-1
V: TRBV7-2
D: .
size: .
CDR3: CASSLGGVAANEQFF
DNA: TGTGCCAGCAGCTTGGGAGGAGTAGCGGCCAATGAGCAGTTCTTC

J: TRBJ1-4
V: TRBV11-2
D: TRBD1
size: .
CDR3: CASSPKTDRGGEKLFF
DNA: TGTGCCAGCAGCCCTAAGACGGACAGGGGAGGTGAAAAACTGTTTTTT

J: TRBJ2-5
V: TRBV5-1
D: .
size: once
CDR3: CASSTRDSFQETQYF
DNA: TGCGCCAGCAGCACTCGGGACTCCTTCCAAGAGACCCAGTACTTC

J: TRBJ2-2
V: TRBV4-1
D: TRBD2
size: .
CDR3: CASSPRAGWVDTGELFF
DNA: TGCGCCAGCAGCCCAAGAGCGGGGTGGGTGGACACCGGGGAGCTGTTTTTT

J: TRBJ1-4
V: TRBV5-4
D: .
size: .
CDR3: CASSYDRYNEKLFF
DNA: TGTGCCAGCAGCTATGACAGATATAATGAAAAACTGTTTTTT

J: TRBJ2-1
V: TRBV7-9
D: .
size: .
CDR3: CASSPGTWGWDEQFF
DNA: TGTGCCAGCAGCCCCGGGACGTGGGGATGGGATGAGCAGTTCTTC

J: TRBJ1-3
V: TRBV5-1
D: .
size: .
CDR3: CASSSGDPSYTIYF
DNA: TGCGCCAGCAGCTCCGGGGACCCATCTTACACCATATATTTT

J: TRBJ2-5
V: TRBV7-2
D: .
size: .
CDR3: CASSFQGGGETQYF
DNA: TGTGCCAGCAGCTTTCAGGGGGGAGGAGAGACCCAATACTTC

J: TRBJ2-3
V: TRBV7-2
D: .
size: few
CDR3: CASSQGGRGSPQYF
DNA: TGTGCCAGCAGTCAGGGGGGCAGGGGTAGCCCGCAGTATTTT

J: TRBJ1-1
V: TRBV6-4
D: .
size: .
CDR3: CASSRDGDTEAFF
DNA: TGTGCCAGCAGCCGGGACGGAGACACTGAAGCTTTCTTT

J: TRBJ2-3
V: TRBV4-3
D: TRBD2
size: once
CDR3: CASSQGAGGVQYF
DNA: TGCGCCAGCAGCCAAGGAGCGGGGGGCGTGCAGTATTTT

J: TRBJ1-4
V: TRBV7-2
D: TRBD1
size: .
CDR3: CASSSNRGKNEKLFF
DNA: TGTGCCAGCAGCTCTAACAGGGGGAAAAATGAAAAACTGTTTTTT

J: TRBJ1-4
V: TRBV6-1
D: .
size: .
CDR3: CASSQQAYNEKLFF
DNA: TGTGCCAGCAGCCAACAGGCGTATAATGAAAAACTGTTTTTT

J: TRBJ1-2
V: TRBV7-9
D: .
size: .
CDR3: CASSLSAANYGYTF
DNA: TGTGCCAGCAGCTTATCTGCGGCTAACTATGGCTACACCTTC